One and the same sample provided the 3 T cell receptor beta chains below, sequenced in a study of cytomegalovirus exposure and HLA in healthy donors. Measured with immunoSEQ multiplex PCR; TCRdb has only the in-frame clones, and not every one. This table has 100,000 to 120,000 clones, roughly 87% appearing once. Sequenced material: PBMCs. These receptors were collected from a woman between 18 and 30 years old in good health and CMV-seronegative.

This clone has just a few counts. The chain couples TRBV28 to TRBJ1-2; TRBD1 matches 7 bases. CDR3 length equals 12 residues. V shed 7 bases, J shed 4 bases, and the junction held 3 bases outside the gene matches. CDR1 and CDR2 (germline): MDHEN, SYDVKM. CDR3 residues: CASTTGTYGYTF. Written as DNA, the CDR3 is TGTGCCAGCACGACAGGGACCTATGGCTACACCTTC.

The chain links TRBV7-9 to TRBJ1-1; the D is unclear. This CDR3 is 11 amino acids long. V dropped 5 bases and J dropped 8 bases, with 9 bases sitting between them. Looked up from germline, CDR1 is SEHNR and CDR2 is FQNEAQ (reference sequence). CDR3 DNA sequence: TGTGCCAGCAGCGTTGGAGTGGAAGCTTTCTTT. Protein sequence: CASSVGVEAFF.

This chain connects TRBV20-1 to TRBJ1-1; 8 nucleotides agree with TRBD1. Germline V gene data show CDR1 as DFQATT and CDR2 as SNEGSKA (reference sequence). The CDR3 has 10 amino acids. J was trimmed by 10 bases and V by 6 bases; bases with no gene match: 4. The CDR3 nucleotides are TGCAGTGCCAGAACAGGGGGAGCTTTCTTT. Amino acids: CSARTGGAFF.